Listed below are T cell receptor beta chains from one sample, sequenced in a study of cytomegalovirus exposure and HLA in healthy donors. Here immunoSEQ multiplex PCR was the method, and the copy in TCRdb shows in-frame clones only, minus some. The sample holds more than 140,000 clones, roughly 80% seen once. Input material: PBMCs. The receptors originated from a female donor in good health and CMV-seronegative. CDR3s include the opening cysteine and the closing phenylalanine or tryptophan. D genes are given only for firm matches. A row's size may be missing; if present it is once, few, many or a size class.

J: TRBJ2-5
length: 13
size: once
D: NA
V: TRBV10-1
CDR3: CASSESGRETQYF
DNA: TGCGCCAGCAGTGAGTCAGGGAGGGAGACCCAGTACTTC

J: TRBJ2-1
length: 16
size: NA
D: TRBD2
V: TRBV27
CDR3: CASSTGTSGKYNEQFF
DNA: TGTGCCAGCAGTACCGGGACTAGCGGGAAATACAATGAGCAGTTCTTC

J: TRBJ1-2
length: 13
size: NA
D: NA
V: TRBV4-1
CDR3: CASSPDSLYGYTF
DNA: TGCGCCAGCAGCCCGGACAGTTTATATGGCTACACCTTC

J: TRBJ2-5
length: 12
size: NA
D: NA
V: TRBV9
CDR3: CASSEGVETQYF
DNA: TGTGCCAGCAGTGAAGGGGTGGAGACCCAGTACTTC

J: TRBJ2-1
length: 13
size: NA
D: NA
V: TRBV12-5
CDR3: CASGLVRGNEQFF
DNA: TGTGCTAGTGGTTTGGTACGGGGTAATGAGCAGTTCTTC

J: TRBJ1-5
length: 13
size: few
D: NA
V: TRBV6-5
CDR3: CASRSLGDQPQHF
DNA: TGTGCCAGCAGAAGCCTCGGAGATCAGCCCCAGCATTTT

J: TRBJ1-1
length: 15
size: NA
D: NA
V: TRBV5-5
CDR3: CASSLGGIGGTEAFF
DNA: TGTGCCAGCAGCTTAGGAGGGATAGGTGGCACTGAAGCTTTCTTT

J: TRBJ1-1
length: 11
size: NA
D: NA
V: TRBV28
CDR3: CASSDSLGAFF
DNA: TGTGCCAGCAGTGACAGCCTGGGAGCTTTCTTT

J: TRBJ1-5
length: 17
size: NA
D: TRBD1
V: TRBV27
CDR3: CASSFRQGVGSNQPQHF
DNA: TGTGCCAGCAGTTTCCGACAGGGTGTGGGTAGCAATCAGCCCCAGCATTTT

J: TRBJ1-2
length: 16
size: NA
D: NA
V: TRBV28
CDR3: CASTLQGVSPNYGYTF
DNA: TGTGCCAGCACCTTACAGGGAGTTTCACCCAACTATGGCTACACCTTC

J: TRBJ1-1
length: 13
size: NA
D: NA
V: TRBV7-2
CDR3: CASSLDSFSGSFF
DNA: TGTGCCAGCAGCTTAGATTCCTTTAGTGGTTCTTTCTTT

J: TRBJ1-6
length: 12
size: NA
D: NA
V: TRBV28
CDR3: CASRQNNSPLHF
DNA: TGTGCCAGCAGACAGAACAATTCACCCCTCCACTTT

J: TRBJ1-1
length: 13
size: NA
D: NA
V: TRBV28
CDR3: CASSWTKNTEAFF
DNA: TGTGCCAGCAGTTGGACAAAGAACACTGAAGCTTTCTTT

J: TRBJ1-2
length: 12
size: few
D: TRBD1
V: TRBV2
CDR3: CASSGTGNGYTF
DNA: TGTGCCAGCAGCGGGACAGGGAATGGCTACACCTTC

J: TRBJ1-2
length: 17
size: many
D: TRBD1
V: TRBV28
CDR3: CASSQPGQEGANYGYTF
DNA: TGTGCCAGCAGTCAGCCGGGACAGGAGGGGGCCAACTATGGCTACACCTTC

J: TRBJ1-3
length: 15
size: once
D: NA
V: TRBV5-1
CDR3: CASSAQTGQGNTIYF
DNA: TGCGCCAGCAGCGCCCAAACAGGACAGGGAAACACCATATATTTT

J: TRBJ2-1
length: 15
size: NA
D: TRBD2
V: TRBV14
CDR3: CASSHKREGRNEQFF
DNA: TGTGCCAGCAGCCACAAGCGGGAGGGCCGCAATGAGCAGTTCTTC

J: TRBJ2-1
length: 16
size: once
D: TRBD1
V: TRBV7-3
CDR3: CASSLKGDRGLNEQFF
DNA: TGTGCCAGCAGCTTAAAAGGTGACAGGGGGCTGAATGAGCAGTTCTTC

J: TRBJ2-7
length: 16
size: NA
D: TRBD1
V: TRBV9
CDR3: CASSAPGTGGLREQYF
DNA: TGTGCCAGCAGCGCCCCCGGGACAGGGGGCCTGCGGGAGCAGTACTTC

J: TRBJ2-1
length: 15
size: NA
D: NA
V: TRBV6-5
CDR3: CASSRQAPSYNEQFF
DNA: TGTGCCAGCAGTCGACAGGCCCCCTCCTACAATGAGCAGTTCTTC

J: TRBJ2-1
length: 16
size: NA
D: TRBD1
V: TRBV6-5
CDR3: CASSYPDRGAYNEQFF
DNA: TGTGCCAGCAGTTACCCAGACAGGGGTGCCTACAATGAGCAGTTCTTC

J: TRBJ2-6
length: 18
size: NA
D: TRBD2
V: TRBV9
CDR3: CASSVGLAGASGANVLTF
DNA: TGTGCCAGCAGCGTAGGACTAGCGGGGGCCTCTGGGGCCAACGTCCTGACTTTC

J: TRBJ2-1
length: 16
size: once
D: TRBD2
V: TRBV10-1
CDR3: CATTQSLAGDHNEQFF
DNA: TGCGCCACCACACAGAGCCTAGCGGGGGACCACAATGAGCAGTTCTTC

J: TRBJ1-4
length: 15
size: NA
D: NA
V: TRBV6-5
CDR3: CASSYRGATNEKLFF
DNA: TGTGCCAGCAGTTACAGGGGTGCAACTAATGAAAAACTGTTTTTT

J: TRBJ2-1
length: 15
size: few
D: TRBD2
V: TRBV30
CDR3: CAWSSPTSGMGEQFF
DNA: TGTGCCTGGAGTTCACCGACTAGCGGGATGGGGGAGCAGTTCTTC

J: TRBJ2-7
length: 16
size: NA
D: TRBD1
V: TRBV28
CDR3: CASSLGRTGLSYEQYF
DNA: TGTGCCAGCAGTTTGGGTAGGACAGGCCTCTCCTACGAGCAGTACTTC

J: TRBJ2-4
length: 12
size: NA
D: NA
V: TRBV12-5
CDR3: CASGPPTGTQYF
DNA: TGTGCTAGTGGCCCTCCGACAGGAACTCAGTACTTC

J: TRBJ2-5
length: 15
size: NA
D: TRBD1
V: TRBV11-2
CDR3: CASSLARGRPETQYF
DNA: TGTGCCAGCAGCTTAGCCAGGGGGCGACCAGAGACCCAGTACTTC

J: TRBJ1-5
length: 19
size: NA
D: TRBD1
V: TRBV19
CDR3: CASSTLGPGTDRDNQPQHF
DNA: TGTGCCAGTAGTACACTCGGACCTGGGACAGACAGGGACAATCAGCCCCAGCATTTT

J: TRBJ1-1
length: 15
size: NA
D: TRBD1
V: TRBV7-9
CDR3: CASSLYRGGNTEAFF
DNA: TGTGCCAGCAGCTTATACAGGGGAGGTAACACTGAAGCTTTCTTT

J: TRBJ1-5
length: 13
size: NA
D: NA
V: TRBV5-1
CDR3: CASRRGGNQPQHF
DNA: TGCGCCAGCCGACGAGGCGGCAATCAGCCCCAGCATTTT

J: TRBJ1-3
length: 15
size: few
D: NA
V: TRBV5-4
CDR3: CASSLVGVSGNTIYF
DNA: TGTGCCAGCAGCTTGGTAGGAGTCTCTGGAAACACCATATATTTT

J: TRBJ2-1
length: 15
size: NA
D: NA
V: TRBV6-5
CDR3: CASSRDFSYNYEQFF
DNA: TGTGCCAGCAGCCGGGACTTCTCCTACAATTATGAGCAGTTCTTC

J: TRBJ1-2
length: 12
size: NA
D: NA
V: TRBV9
CDR3: CASLRASYGYPF
DNA: TGTGCCAGCCTCAGGGCCAGCTATGGCTACCCCTTC

J: TRBJ2-5
length: 12
size: NA
D: NA
V: TRBV2
CDR3: CASSEGYFEQYF
DNA: TGTGCCAGCAGTGAAGGCTATTTTGAGCAGTACTTC

J: TRBJ2-3
length: 14
size: NA
D: NA
V: TRBV5-1
CDR3: CASSLGGYTDTQYF
DNA: TGCGCCAGCAGCTTGGGAGGATACACAGATACGCAGTATTTT

J: TRBJ2-7
length: 15
size: NA
D: NA
V: TRBV5-4
CDR3: CASSSFRDKSYEQYF
DNA: TGTGCCAGCAGCTCCTTCCGAGATAAGAGCTACGAGCAGTACTTC

J: TRBJ1-6
length: 13
size: NA
D: NA
V: TRBV25-1
CDR3: CASRDRSNSPLHF
DNA: TGTGCCAGCAGAGACAGATCGAATTCACCCCTCCACTTT

J: TRBJ2-3
length: 14
size: NA
D: NA
V: TRBV29-1
CDR3: CSVATEGSTDTQYF
DNA: TGCAGCGTTGCGACAGAAGGTAGCACAGATACGCAGTATTTT

J: TRBJ2-5
length: 19
size: once
D: TRBD2
V: TRBV10-3
CDR3: CAISEPMGTSGGARETQYF
DNA: TGTGCCATCAGTGAGCCGATGGGGACTAGCGGGGGGGCGAGGGAGACCCAGTACTTC

J: TRBJ2-4
length: 20
size: few
D: TRBD2
V: TRBV18
CDR3: CASSPIAGTSGTIAKNIQYF
DNA: TGTGCCAGCTCACCCATCGCCGGGACTAGCGGAACGATAGCCAAAAACATTCAGTACTTC

J: TRBJ1-2
length: 16
size: NA
D: TRBD1
V: TRBV4-1
CDR3: CASSQDAGQRFYGYTF
DNA: TGCGCCAGCAGCCAAGATGCGGGACAGCGCTTCTATGGCTACACCTTC

J: TRBJ2-1
length: 15
size: NA
D: TRBD2
V: TRBV4-1
CDR3: CASSQGTSGDNEQFF
DNA: TGCGCCAGCAGCCAAGGGACTAGCGGAGACAATGAGCAGTTCTTC

J: TRBJ2-7
length: 15
size: NA
D: TRBD1
V: TRBV28
CDR3: CASSLTRGRRDEQYF
DNA: TGTGCCAGCAGTTTAACGAGGGGGCGGCGAGACGAGCAGTACTTC